This TCR beta chain was recovered during a study of blood T cells in healthy people across ages (dated by TCRdb to between 2015 and 2016). Notes on the research overall: In model experiments, template switching captured about one uniquely barcoded TCR beta cDNA molecule for every two T cells. The study measured age-related changes in TCR beta repertoire diversity using deep sequencing normalized with unique cDNA molecular identifiers. For two donors (one aged 18 to 30 and one aged 80 or older), the study analyzed two additional independent replicas of 1 million unique cDNA reads from the same blood draw. To avoid experimental bias, donors of different ages were distributed randomly across sequencing lanes. Four age groups were formed from the donors: young (average about 17 years), middle-aged (roughly 38), aged (over 55) and long-lived (about 80).

Remarks on this clonotype: The target of this receptor is not known. Nothing much larger sits one base from this clone, and base qualities are not available.

Overall study results and their limits: The long-lived group showed more naive CD4+ T cells, fewer expanded clones and increased TCR diversity than the aged group, suggesting age selection. Because donor CMV infection status was unknown, age-related changes in expanded clonotypes were potentially confounded. As age increased, observed TCR beta diversity per million T cells dropped in a roughly linear way, and a significant reduction was already evident by age 40. A strong correlation was found between observed TCR beta diversity and the percentage of naive T cells measured by flow cytometry. Conclusive comparison of naive and antigen-experienced compartments was prevented by the profiling of bulk unsorted PBMCs. Estimates of total diversity from one million sequenced T cells were regarded as lower bounds and underestimates.

Systemically healthy Caucasian individuals from Russia, 39 in total and aged about 6 to 90 years, were included as donors. Each donor gave about 11 milliliters of peripheral blood, drawn into EDTA-treated Vacutainer tubes. Ficoll-Paque density-gradient centrifugation was used to isolate PBMCs, with at least 6 million obtained per sample. Total RNA was extracted from PBMCs with Trizol reagent, with at least 6 micrograms obtained per sample. For every donor, flow cytometry on a PBMC aliquot measured the percentage of naive CD45RAhigh/CD27high T cells. The CDR3 numbers 16 residues from cysteine through phenylalanine. Solely the CDR3 DNA is kept, with 48 bases framed from the first base. Based on the germline V gene, the CDR1 and CDR2 sequences are SGDLS and YYNGEE. The V end gives up 2 bases and the J end 3 bases, leaving 9 bases in the junction not matched to a gene. Receptor amplification or capture employed 5' RACE. TCRdb names Illumina HiSeq 2500 as the instrument used. A second PCR of roughly 7 to 11 cycles was run with a J-beta primer mix and a sample-barcoded 5' primer. Each TCR beta cDNA molecule received a unique molecular identifier from a template-switch 5' adaptor carrying 12 random nucleotides. Each sample yielded at least 2.5 million CDR3-containing paired-end reads. First-strand cDNA synthesis was performed from all RNA using the Mint cDNA synthesis kit, with priming by a TRBC-specific oligonucleotide. Following uracil-DNA glycosylase treatment, all cDNA underwent a first 18-cycle PCR with the universal primers M1SS and BC2_uni_R. The paper's data handling went like this. For normalization, 1 million high-quality reads were randomly selected from each sample, with every read carrying a distinct molecular identifier. Reads sharing molecular identifiers were discarded rather than binned into consensus sequences. MiTCR, with a Q25 quality threshold and the strictest error-elimination algorithm, was used for CDR3 identification, clonotype clustering and error correction. A nonparametric unseen species model with Euler transformation was used to estimate a lower bound on total TCR beta diversity. The public reads were reanalyzed by TCRdb: fastp trimming at Q25, MiXCR alignment, in-frame beta chains only. CDR3 protein sequences are deduplicated, and each keeps its most common genes and DNA. TCRdb's processing, not the authors', yielded these V and J calls. For this sample there are about 1 million distinct CDR3 sequences; more than 40% appear just once. The ten largest make up 15% to 20% of the sample.

The sequence is built from TRBV9 and TRBJ2-7; 9 bases in the middle match TRBD1. Input material: blood. The receptor's source is a woman in her sixties or seventies in good health. The CDR3: CASSVSSMTGGYEQYF. In nucleotide form, the sequence is TGTGCCAGCAGCGTTAGCTCTATGACAGGGGGCTACGAGCAGTACTTC.